The T cell receptor beta chain described here comes from a study of cytomegalovirus exposure and HLA in healthy donors. Findings and caveats of the study: Relative to equally common others, HLA-associated TCR beta chains showed greater clonal expansion in a later analysis. Later analysis demonstrated an association between a missense DCLRE1C variant and TCR beta V- and J-gene trimming. The CMV antigen specificity of a few CMV-associated chains was confirmed through in vitro analysis. The authors enumerated 150 to 200 TCR beta chains as linked to cytomegalovirus.

Worth noting for this clone: Its antigen is unknown.

The PCR ran on 60 Vbeta and 13 Jbeta primers. Clones were sequenced by immunoSEQ multiplex PCR, and TCRdb holds only the in-frame ones, with some missing. The sample records roughly 70,000 clones, roughly 82% being singletons. The CDR3 has 12 residues. V gave up 5 bases and J gave up 0 bases, with 5 bases separating them. Germline loops: CDR1 GTSNPN, CDR2 SVGIG (reference sequence). The sequence came from a man aged 18 to 35 in good health and CMV-seronegative. The rearrangement uses TRBV30 and TRBJ2-1; D is undetermined. Material for sequencing was PBMCs. The CDR3 sequence is CAWQDSYNEQFF. CDR3 bases: TGTGCCTGGCAGGACTCCTACAATGAGCAGTTCTTC.